This is a list of T cell receptor beta chains from one sample in a study of T-cell reconstitution after alpha-beta-depleted transplantation in children. Via MiXCR, TCRdb re-called the PCR reads, giving one row per CDR3 protein. The sample records about 980,000 distinct CDR3 sequences, about 31% being singletons. Material: PBMCs, mostly from graft donor cells, obtained 360 days after TCRalphabeta/CD19-depleted stem cell transplant. These receptors were collected from a boy under three years old who had a stem cell transplant for SCID, so the T cells may come from the graft donor. CDR3s include the opening cysteine and the closing phenylalanine or tryptophan. The order of the fields is V gene, D gene, clone size, J gene, CDR3 DNA, CDR3 protein. A D gene is named only where the DNA matches it firmly. Not all rows give a size; the values are once, few, many and, for expanded clones, a class.

v_call: TRBV12-3/TRBV12-4
d_call: NA
clone_size: many
j_call: TRBJ2-2
cdr3_nt: TGTGCCAGCAGTAACTCGAACACCGGGGAGCTGTTTTTT
cdr3_aa: CASSNSNTGELFF

v_call: TRBV12-1
d_call: NA
clone_size: few
j_call: TRBJ1-1
cdr3_nt: TGTGCCAGTGACGGGGGGAACACTGAAGCTTTCTTT
cdr3_aa: CASDGGNTEAFF

v_call: TRBV15
d_call: NA
clone_size: NA
j_call: TRBJ2-7
cdr3_nt: TGTGCCACCAGCAGATGGGGGGGGCCCTACGAGCAGTACTTC
cdr3_aa: CATSRWGGPYEQYF

v_call: TRBV20-1
d_call: NA
clone_size: NA
j_call: TRBJ2-1
cdr3_nt: TGCAGTGCTTTTCTGACAGAGGCTTTCTTCGATGAGCAGTTCTTC
cdr3_aa: CSAFLTEAFFDEQFF

v_call: TRBV5-1
d_call: NA
clone_size: few
j_call: TRBJ2-7
cdr3_nt: TGCGCCAGCAGCTTGGGTCCACCCCCCTACGAGCAGTACTTC
cdr3_aa: CASSLGPPPYEQYF

v_call: TRBV5-1
d_call: NA
clone_size: few
j_call: TRBJ1-5
cdr3_nt: TGCGCCAGCAGCTTGGTACCGACAGGCAATCAGCCCCAGCATTTT
cdr3_aa: CASSLVPTGNQPQHF

v_call: TRBV7-2
d_call: TRBD2
clone_size: NA
j_call: TRBJ2-1
cdr3_nt: TGTGCCAGCAGCTCCGGGACTAGCGGGGGGTTTAATGAGCAGTTCTTC
cdr3_aa: CASSSGTSGGFNEQFF

v_call: TRBV12-3/TRBV12-4
d_call: NA
clone_size: few
j_call: TRBJ1-2
cdr3_nt: TGTGCCAGCAGTTTGGCGGGTGGAGGGGATGGCTACACCTTC
cdr3_aa: CASSLAGGGDGYTF

v_call: TRBV21-1
d_call: NA
clone_size: NA
j_call: TRBJ2-1
cdr3_nt: TGTGCCAGCAGCAAGGAAGGGCAGGGCCCCCCTAGCTACAATGAGCAGTTCTTC
cdr3_aa: CASSKEGQGPPSYNEQFF

v_call: TRBV7-2
d_call: NA
clone_size: NA
j_call: TRBJ2-1
cdr3_nt: TGTGCCAGCAGCTTAGGCCCTCCTAGAGACTCCTACAATGAGCAGTTCTTC
cdr3_aa: CASSLGPPRDSYNEQFF

v_call: TRBV9
d_call: TRBD2
clone_size: once
j_call: TRBJ2-1
cdr3_nt: TGTGCCAGCAGCGCCGAAGAGCGGGGGATGTACAATGAGCAGTTCTTC
cdr3_aa: CASSAEERGMYNEQFF

v_call: TRBV2
d_call: TRBD2
clone_size: once
j_call: TRBJ2-3
cdr3_nt: TGTGCCAGCAAGGATAGCGGGGGGTCAGATACGCAGTATTTT
cdr3_aa: CASKDSGGSDTQYF

v_call: TRBV4-2
d_call: TRBD2
clone_size: few
j_call: TRBJ2-1
cdr3_nt: TGTGCCAGCAGCCAAGATCCCTTAACTAGCGGGGAACGGAATGAGCAGTTCTTC
cdr3_aa: CASSQDPLTSGERNEQFF

v_call: TRBV7-2
d_call: NA
clone_size: NA
j_call: TRBJ1-4
cdr3_nt: TGTGCCAGCAGCTTAGTCTCGGCCGATGAAAAACTGTTTTTT
cdr3_aa: CASSLVSADEKLFF

v_call: TRBV20-1
d_call: TRBD1
clone_size: NA
j_call: TRBJ1-2
cdr3_nt: TGCAGTGCTAGAAGGGGGCCCGAGTCTAACTATGGCTACACCTTC
cdr3_aa: CSARRGPESNYGYTF

v_call: TRBV12-3/TRBV12-4
d_call: NA
clone_size: NA
j_call: TRBJ2-5
cdr3_nt: TGTGCCAGCAGTTGGGTGGAGGGGGCGGGGGAGACCCAGTACTTC
cdr3_aa: CASSWVEGAGETQYF

v_call: TRBV18
d_call: NA
clone_size: NA
j_call: TRBJ1-1
cdr3_nt: TGTGCCAGCACCCCGGGCAAAACTGAAGCTTTCTTT
cdr3_aa: CASTPGKTEAFF

v_call: TRBV12-3/TRBV12-4
d_call: TRBD1
clone_size: NA
j_call: TRBJ2-2
cdr3_nt: TGTGCCAGCAGTGGCCGGGACAGGGGGCGTAACACCGGGGAGCTGTTTTTT
cdr3_aa: CASSGRDRGRNTGELFF

v_call: TRBV5-1
d_call: NA
clone_size: NA
j_call: TRBJ2-2
cdr3_nt: TGCGCCAGCAGCCCTTCAGCGCCTAACACCGGGGAGCTGTTTTTT
cdr3_aa: CASSPSAPNTGELFF

v_call: TRBV3-1
d_call: NA
clone_size: NA
j_call: TRBJ2-2
cdr3_nt: TGTGCCAGCAGCCAAGATCTACTCCGCACCGGGGAGCTGTTTTTT
cdr3_aa: CASSQDLLRTGELFF

v_call: TRBV4-1
d_call: TRBD2
clone_size: NA
j_call: TRBJ2-3
cdr3_nt: TGCGCCAGCAGCCGAGTAGCGGGGGACCTCACAGATACGCAGTATTTT
cdr3_aa: CASSRVAGDLTDTQYF

v_call: TRBV15
d_call: NA
clone_size: few
j_call: TRBJ2-3
cdr3_nt: TGTGCCACCAGCCTCATGGGGGGGCGCACAGATACGCAGTATTTT
cdr3_aa: CATSLMGGRTDTQYF

v_call: TRBV6-5
d_call: TRBD1
clone_size: NA
j_call: TRBJ2-1
cdr3_nt: TGTGCCAGCAGTAACGGGGACAGCGTCAGCTCCTACAATGAGCAGTTCTTC
cdr3_aa: CASSNGDSVSSYNEQFF

v_call: TRBV6-5
d_call: TRBD2
clone_size: few
j_call: TRBJ2-3
cdr3_nt: TGTGCCAGCAGTTACGCGGGGGTTGCCACAGATACGCAGTATTTT
cdr3_aa: CASSYAGVATDTQYF

v_call: TRBV5-6
d_call: NA
clone_size: few
j_call: TRBJ1-4
cdr3_nt: TGTGCCAGCAGCCTGTTGCGGAGAAATGAAAAACTGTTTTTT
cdr3_aa: CASSLLRRNEKLFF